The T cell receptor (beta chain) under discussion was sequenced for a study of cytomegalovirus exposure and HLA in healthy donors. About the study: It was reported in a later analysis that the same platform had been used for the approximately 110 validation repertoires as for the approximately 700 first-cohort repertoires. Study observations and caveats: Researchers catalogued 150 or so TCR beta chains as cytomegalovirus-associated.

The data were produced by immunoSEQ multiplex PCR, yet TCRdb's version contains in-frame clones alone and is incomplete. This table holds 200,000 to 300,000 clones, about 86% found once. This CDR3 contains 16 residues. This clone was seen once. Its antigen is not identified. The sample comprised PBMCs. The source is a man between 18 and 29 years old in good health and CMV-seronegative. The chain joins TRBV12-1 to TRBJ2-1; the D segment call TRBD1 is taken from the table without a DNA check. TRBV12-1 is flagged as a pseudogene. CDR3 in DNA: TGTGCCAGCAGCTCCCAGAGGGCAGGGGACTACAATGAGCAGTTCTTC. This translates into CASSSQRAGDYNEQFF.